Listed below are T cell receptor beta chains from one sample, sequenced in a study of radiation and T cells in renal cell carcinoma. Sequenced by immunoSEQ multiplex PCR; TCRdb stores in-frame clones only, minus some. The table shows 150,000 to 190,000 clones, with 87% occurring only once. Sequences were derived from blood, sampled from a patient whose treatment included radiotherapy and nephrectomy. Receptors were obtained from a woman in her fifties or sixties with renal cell carcinoma. CDR3s include the opening cysteine and the closing phenylalanine or tryptophan. The D gene is left open where the match is weak. Size is stated for part of the rows, as once, few or many counts, or as a class when the clone is expanded.

CASSLRTGLNEKLFF	TGTGCCAGCTCACTCCGGACAGGGCTTAATGAAAAACTGTTTTTT	TRBV18	TRBJ1-4	NA	TRBD1
CASGGQRQETQYF	TGTGCCAGCGGTGGACAGCGCCAAGAGACCCAGTACTTC	TRBV5-6	TRBJ2-5	NA	NA
CASRPQTGSSYNEQFF	TGTGCCAGCAGGCCTCAGACGGGGAGCTCCTACAATGAGCAGTTCTTC	TRBV7-3	TRBJ2-1	NA	NA
CSVIGLAGGLYNEQFF	TGCAGCGTTATTGGACTAGCGGGGGGATTATACAATGAGCAGTTCTTC	TRBV29-1	TRBJ2-1	NA	TRBD2
CASRQSNQPQHF	TGTGCCAGCAGACAGAGCAATCAGCCCCAGCATTTT	TRBV2	TRBJ1-5	few	NA
CASSYGGGIPNEQFF	TGTGCCAGCAGTTACGGGGGAGGAATCCCCAATGAGCAGTTCTTC	TRBV6-5	TRBJ2-1	NA	NA
CATSRGPDQETQYF	TGTGCCACCAGCAGAGGGCCAGACCAAGAGACCCAGTACTTC	TRBV15	TRBJ2-5	NA	NA
CASSRGDYNSPLHF	TGTGCCAGTAGTAGGGGGGATTATAATTCACCCCTCCACTTT	TRBV19	TRBJ1-6	NA	NA
CASSQDWGGGSYEQYF	TGCGCCAGCAGCCAAGATTGGGGAGGGGGCTCCTACGAGCAGTACTTC	TRBV4-1	TRBJ2-7	NA	NA
CASMTTLAAEAFF	TGTGCCAGCATGACGACACTGGCCGCTGAAGCTTTCTTT	TRBV14	TRBJ1-1	NA	NA
CASSNRVDTEAFF	TGTGCCAGCAGCAACAGGGTGGACACTGAAGCTTTCTTT	TRBV2	TRBJ1-1	NA	NA
CASSLEGLDTEAFF	TGCGCCAGCAGCTTGGAAGGGCTCGACACTGAAGCTTTCTTT	TRBV5-1	TRBJ1-1	NA	NA
CASSQARPQGVHEQYF	TGCGCCAGCAGCCAAGCCCGGCCCCAGGGAGTCCACGAGCAGTACTTC	TRBV4-3	TRBJ2-7	once	NA
CASMKTGLKVPGPDYEQYF	TGTGCCAGCATGAAGACGGGACTGAAAGTTCCGGGTCCTGATTACGAGCAGTACTTC	TRBV9	TRBJ2-7	NA	NA
CASTDRGRDEAFF	TGTGCCAGCACAGACAGGGGCAGGGATGAAGCTTTCTTT	TRBV6-6	TRBJ1-1	NA	TRBD1
CASSLEGSLGTQYF	TGCGCCAGCAGCTTGGAGGGCTCCCTGGGGACCCAGTACTTC	TRBV5-1	TRBJ2-5	NA	NA
CASSSLGSGGINEQFF	TGTGCTAGCAGCTCGTTGGGTAGCGGGGGGATTAATGAGCAGTTCTTC	TRBV7-7	TRBJ2-1	NA	TRBD2
CASSPQGGIYNEQFF	TGTGCCAGCAGCCCCCAAGGGGGGATATACAATGAGCAGTTCTTC	TRBV7-3	TRBJ2-1	NA	NA
CASIPGQGPGNTIYF	TGTGCCAGCATTCCGGGACAGGGCCCCGGAAACACCATATATTTT	TRBV2	TRBJ1-3	NA	TRBD1
CASSSLWTSGGTSTDTQYF	TGCGCCAGCAGCTCCCTTTGGACTAGCGGGGGGACTAGCACAGATACGCAGTATTTT	TRBV5-1	TRBJ2-3	once	TRBD2
CASSSTSYEQYF	TGCGCCAGCAGCTCCACATCCTACGAGCAGTACTTC	TRBV5-1	TRBJ2-7	NA	NA
CASSRAPDRVEQYF	TGTGCCAGCAGCCGAGCACCGGATCGGGTCGAGCAGTACTTC	TRBV7-6	TRBJ2-7	NA	NA
CASSLGGRETQYF	TGTGCTAGCAGCTTAGGGGGGAGGGAGACCCAGTACTTC	TRBV7-7	TRBJ2-5	NA	NA
CASSLDSANYGYTF	TGTGCCAGCAGCTTAGATTCAGCGAACTATGGCTACACCTTC	TRBV7-2	TRBJ1-2	NA	NA
CASSIDRGNEQFF	TGTGCCAGTAGTATAGATCGAGGGAATGAGCAGTTCTTC	TRBV19	TRBJ2-1	NA	NA
CASSLAITEGYGYTF	TGTGCCAGCAGCTTAGCGATTACGGAGGGATATGGCTACACCTTC	TRBV7-2	TRBJ1-2	NA	NA
CASSSGHRSPEAFF	TGTGCCAGCAGCTCCGGACACAGGAGCCCCGAAGCTTTCTTT	TRBV6-5	TRBJ1-1	NA	NA
CASSTSGEFGDTQYF	TGTGCCAGTAGCACTAGCGGGGAATTTGGAGATACGCAGTATTTT	TRBV19	TRBJ2-3	once	TRBD2
CASMGTAGANVLTF	TGTGCCAGTATGGGGACTGCTGGGGCCAACGTCCTGACTTTC	TRBV19	TRBJ2-6	NA	NA
CASSQVGGSSYNEQFF	TGCGCCAGCAGCCAAGTGGGGGGGAGCTCCTACAATGAGCAGTTCTTC	TRBV4-1	TRBJ2-1	NA	TRBD2
CSVEKGLSNQPQHF	TGCAGCGTTGAAAAGGGGCTCAGCAATCAGCCCCAGCATTTT	TRBV29-1	TRBJ1-5	NA	NA
CASSVVPGGINEQFF	TGTGCCAGCAGCGTAGTCCCAGGGGGGATAAATGAGCAGTTCTTC	TRBV9	TRBJ2-1	NA	NA
CASSVGQGRDTFF	TGTGCCAGCAGCGTAGGGCAGGGCAGGGATACTTTCTTT	TRBV9	TRBJ1-1	few	NA
CAWSVRGLAKYGYTF	TGTGCCTGGAGTGTACGGGGCTTAGCAAAGTATGGCTACACCTTC	TRBV30	TRBJ1-2	NA	NA
CASSRDPSTDTQYF	TGTGCCAGCAGCCGGGACCCGAGCACAGATACGCAGTATTTT	TRBV5-4	TRBJ2-3	NA	NA
CASSFNTVTNYGYTF	TGTGCCAGCAGCTTTAACACAGTGACTAACTATGGCTACACCTTC	TRBV5-5	TRBJ1-2	once	NA
CASSGRGLHPTDTQYF	TGCGCCAGCAGTGGGAGGGGACTTCACCCCACAGATACGCAGTATTTT	TRBV10-2	TRBJ2-3	NA	NA
CASSFRGDYGYTF	TGTGCCAGCAGCTTCAGGGGGGACTATGGCTACACCTTC	TRBV7-9	TRBJ1-2	NA	TRBD1
CASSQDSQYGYTF	TGTGCCAGCAGCCAGGACAGCCAGTATGGCTACACCTTC	TRBV5-4	TRBJ1-2	NA	NA
CASSPPGPRGHQPQHF	TGTGCCAGCTCACCACCGGGGCCAAGGGGCCATCAGCCCCAGCATTTT	TRBV18	TRBJ1-5	NA	NA
CASGLVFTSSYNEQFF	TGTGCTAGTGGTTTGGTATTTACCAGCTCCTACAATGAGCAGTTCTTC	TRBV12-5	TRBJ2-1	NA	NA
CASSLDGNSPLHF	TGTGCCAGCAGCTTAGATGGAAATTCACCCCTCCACTTT	TRBV11-3	TRBJ1-6	NA	NA
CAIRSDREGGETQYF	TGTGCCATCAGGTCGGACAGGGAGGGAGGGGAGACCCAGTACTTC	TRBV10-3	TRBJ2-5	NA	NA
CASSLGSQVRQPQHF	TGTGCCAGCAGCTTAGGGTCTCAAGTCAGGCAGCCCCAGCATTTT	TRBV7-2	TRBJ1-5	NA	NA
CSVVRLSMGDTQYF	TGCAGCGTTGTGCGATTATCTATGGGAGATACGCAGTATTTT	TRBV29-1	TRBJ2-3	once	NA
CASSSAGQGTDTIYF	TGTGCCAGCAGCTCGGCCGGACAGGGAACGGACACCATATATTTT	TRBV11-2	TRBJ1-3	NA	TRBD1
CASSWEGRAAHEQFF	TGCGCCAGCAGCTGGGAGGGAAGGGCGGCTCATGAGCAGTTCTTC	TRBV5-1	TRBJ2-1	many	TRBD2
CASSLVVPRYSGNTIYF	TGTGCCAGCAGCTTAGTGGTTCCGAGATACTCTGGAAACACCATATATTTT	TRBV7-2	TRBJ1-3	NA	NA
CASSLTENTEAFF	TGTGCCAGCAGCTTAACAGAGAACACTGAAGCTTTCTTT	TRBV13	TRBJ1-1	NA	NA
CASSMRFRSAGFNEKLFF	TGTGCCAGTAGTATGAGATTTCGGTCGGCAGGGTTTAATGAAAAACTGTTTTTT	TRBV19	TRBJ1-4	NA	NA
CASSLAGTGADTQYF	TGTGCCAGCAGCTTAGCGGGGACAGGGGCAGATACGCAGTATTTT	TRBV7-6	TRBJ2-3	few	TRBD1
CASSPTGGYGYTF	TGCGCCAGCAGCCCGACAGGGGGCTATGGCTACACCTTC	TRBV5-1	TRBJ1-2	few	TRBD1
CASSLNTGELFF	TGTGCCAGCAGCCTTAACACCGGGGAGCTGTTTTTT	TRBV11-3	TRBJ2-2	NA	NA